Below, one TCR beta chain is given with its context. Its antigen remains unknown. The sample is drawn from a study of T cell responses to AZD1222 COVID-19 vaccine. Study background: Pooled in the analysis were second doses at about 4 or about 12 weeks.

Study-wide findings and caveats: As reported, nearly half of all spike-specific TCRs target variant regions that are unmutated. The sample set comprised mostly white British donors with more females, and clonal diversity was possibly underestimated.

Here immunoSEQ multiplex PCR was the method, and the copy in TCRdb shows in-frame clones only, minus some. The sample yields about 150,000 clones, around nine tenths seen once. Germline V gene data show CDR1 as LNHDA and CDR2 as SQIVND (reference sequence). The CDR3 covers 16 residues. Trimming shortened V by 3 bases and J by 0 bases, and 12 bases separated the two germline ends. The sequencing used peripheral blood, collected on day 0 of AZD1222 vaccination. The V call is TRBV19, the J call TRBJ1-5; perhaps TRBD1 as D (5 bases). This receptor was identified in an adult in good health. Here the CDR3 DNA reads TGTGCCAGTAGTATCAGGGCTTTTTATAGCAATCAGCCCCAGCATTTT. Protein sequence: CASSIRAFYSNQPQHF.